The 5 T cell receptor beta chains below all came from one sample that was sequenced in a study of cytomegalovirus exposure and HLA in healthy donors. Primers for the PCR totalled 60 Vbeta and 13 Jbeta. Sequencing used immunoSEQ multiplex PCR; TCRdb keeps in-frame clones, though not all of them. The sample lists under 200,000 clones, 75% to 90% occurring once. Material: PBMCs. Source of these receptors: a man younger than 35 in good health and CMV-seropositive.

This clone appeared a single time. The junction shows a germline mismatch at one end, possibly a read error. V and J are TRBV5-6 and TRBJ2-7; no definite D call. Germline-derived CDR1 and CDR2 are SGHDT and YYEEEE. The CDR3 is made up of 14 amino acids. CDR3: CASSPRHRSYEQCF. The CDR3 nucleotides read TGTGCCAGCAGCCCACGACACCGCTCCTACGAGCAGTGCTTC.

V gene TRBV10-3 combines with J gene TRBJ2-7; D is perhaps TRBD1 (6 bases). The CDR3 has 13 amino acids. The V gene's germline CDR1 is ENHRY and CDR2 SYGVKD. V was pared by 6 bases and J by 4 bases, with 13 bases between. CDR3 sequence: CAIRATGSYEQYF. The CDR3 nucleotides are TGTGCCATCAGAGCTACAGGGAGTTACGAGCAGTACTTC.

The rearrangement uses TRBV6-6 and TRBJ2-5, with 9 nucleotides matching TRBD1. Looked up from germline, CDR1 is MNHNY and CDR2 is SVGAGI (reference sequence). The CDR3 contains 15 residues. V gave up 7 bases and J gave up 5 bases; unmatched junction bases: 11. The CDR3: CASNRDRGSAETQYF. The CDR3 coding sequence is TGTGCCAGCAATAGAGACAGGGGGTCGGCCGAGACCCAGTACTTC.

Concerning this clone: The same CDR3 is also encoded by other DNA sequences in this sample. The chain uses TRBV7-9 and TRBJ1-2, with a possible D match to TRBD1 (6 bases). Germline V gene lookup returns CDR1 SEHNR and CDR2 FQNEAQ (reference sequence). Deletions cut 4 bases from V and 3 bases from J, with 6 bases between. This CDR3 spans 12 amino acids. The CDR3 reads CASSSGDYGYTF. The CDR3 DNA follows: TGTGCCAGCAGCTCAGGGGACTATGGCTACACCTTC.

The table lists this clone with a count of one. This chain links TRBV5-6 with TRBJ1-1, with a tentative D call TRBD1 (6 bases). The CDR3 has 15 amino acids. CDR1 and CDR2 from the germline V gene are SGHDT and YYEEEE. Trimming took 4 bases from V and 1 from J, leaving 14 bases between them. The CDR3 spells CASSHRRTANTEAFF. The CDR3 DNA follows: TGTGCCAGCAGCCACCGACGGACAGCGAACACTGAAGCTTTCTTT. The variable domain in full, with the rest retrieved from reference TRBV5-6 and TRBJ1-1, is DAGVTQSPTHLIKTRGQQVTLRCSPKSGHDTVSWYQQALGQGPQFIFQYYEEEERQRGNFPDRFSGHQFPNYSSELNVNALLLGDSALYLCASSHRRTANTEAFFGQGTRLTVV.